Each of the 22 T cell receptor beta chains below was sequenced from the same sample in a study of T cell repertoires in cytomegalovirus infection. MiXCR was run by TCRdb on the reads, yielding one entry per CDR3 protein. The table records tens of thousands of distinct CDR3 sequences, around 30% of them present only once. No antigens are known for them. This sample comprised CD8+ T cells from cultured PBMCs, obtained from culture after CMV antigen stimulation. These receptor sequences come from a human donor in good health (CMV status not recorded). Some clones in this sample may be carry-over from other donors' samples.

This clonotype has more than one count but fewer than ten. The chain links TRBV4-3 to TRBJ2-3; 10 nucleotides match TRBD2. J gave up 1 base and V 0 bases, and 19 bases lay outside the gene matches. CDR1 LGHNA and CDR2 YSLEER come from the germline V gene. This CDR3 spans 22 amino acids. CDR3 DNA sequence: TGCGCCAGCAGCCAAGATTCTCCCTTACTAGCGGGGATACCTATGCGCACAGATACGCAGTATTTT. Encoded protein: CASSQDSPLLAGIPMRTDTQYF.

The V call is TRBV6-2 or TRBV6-3, the J call TRBJ2-2, with a weak D call TRBD2 (5 bases). The germline gives CDR1 MNHEY, CDR2 SVGEGT. V was trimmed by 3 bases and J by 1 base, leaving 9 bases between them. The CDR3 is made up of 15 amino acids. CDR3 amino acids: CASSYFGLNTGELFF. In nucleotides, the CDR3 is TGTGCCAGCAGTTATTTCGGACTGAACACCGGGGAGCTGTTTTTT.

This clonotype came up a few times. The V call is TRBV7-9, the J call TRBJ2-7; the D is unclear. Germline CDR1 SEHNR, CDR2 FQNEAQ (reference sequence). Trimming stripped 8 bases from V and 2 bases from J, with 13 bases between. This CDR3 is built from 13 residues. CDR3 region: CASGEGYPYEQYF. The DNA for the CDR3 is TGTGCCAGCGGGGAAGGGTACCCCTACGAGCAGTACTTC.

The table lists this clonotype with a few counts. The genes are TRBV20-1 and TRBJ2-7, with TRBD1 identical over 8 bases. This CDR3 spans 14 amino acids. Unmatched junction bases numbered 6, after V lost 1 base and J lost 4 bases. The germline V gene has CDR1 DFQATT and CDR2 SNEGSKA (reference sequence). The CDR3 region has the DNA TGCAGTGCTAGAGCTTTGGACAGGGCTTACGAGCAGTACTTC. Translation gives CSARALDRAYEQYF.

V is TRBV7-3 and J is TRBJ1-1; no definite D call. Germline CDR1 reads SGHTA; CDR2 reads FQGTGA. Trimming took 5 bases from V and 4 from J, leaving 8 bases between them. This CDR3 is 12 amino acids long. The CDR3 region has the DNA TGTGCCAGCAGCGATGGTCTCACTGAAGCTTTCTTT. Translated, it gives CASSDGLTEAFF.

V is TRBV13 and J is TRBJ2-5; 8 bases fit TRBD1. The CDR3 consists of 16 residues. CDR1 is PRHDT and CDR2 is FYEKMQ in the germline V gene (reference sequence). V lost 0 bases, J lost 1 base, and 4 bases stayed unmatched. CDR3 amino acids: CASSLGRTGSQETQYF. DNA of the CDR3: TGTGCCAGCAGCTTAGGTCGGACAGGGTCCCAAGAGACCCAGTACTTC.

A few counts support this clonotype. This chain uses TRBV3-1 with TRBJ2-3; D unclear. The V gene lost 2 bases and the J gene lost 6 bases, with 12 bases spanning the gap. CDR3 length equals 14 residues. CDR1 is LGHDT and CDR2 is YNNKEL in the germline V gene (reference sequence). CDR3 amino acids: CASSQPRRSDTQYF. CDR3 in DNA: TGTGCCAGCAGCCAACCACGTCGGAGCGATACGCAGTATTTT.

This chain joins TRBV7-9 and TRBJ1-1; 7 nucleotides agree with TRBD1. V dropped 6 bases and J dropped 2; count of bases not matched to a gene: 6. The CDR3 has 14 residues. Looked up from germline, CDR1 is SEHNR and CDR2 is FQNEAQ (reference sequence). CDR3 amino acids: CASRREGANTEAFF. In DNA form, the CDR3 reads TGTGCCAGCAGGCGAGAGGGGGCAAACACTGAAGCTTTCTTT. The whole variable domain, remainder taken from reference TRBV7-9 and TRBJ1-1, is DTGVSQNPRHKITKRGQNVTFRCDPISEHNRLYWYRQTLGQGPEFLTYFQNEAQLEKSRLLSDRFSAERPKGSFSTLEIQRTEQGDSAMYLCASRREGANTEAFFGQGTRLTVV.

This clonotype has a count of ten or more. The J gene is TRBJ2-7, the V gene TRBV7-2, with D perhaps TRBD1 (6 bases). Trimming took 5 bases from V and 7 from J, leaving 27 bases between them. The germline V gene encodes CDR1 SGHTA and CDR2 FQGNSA. CDR3 length: 17 amino acids. This CDR3 is CASSGTGSAQGMREQYF. The DNA of the CDR3 is TGTGCCAGCAGCGGGACGGGATCGGCACAGGGTATGAGGGAGCAGTACTTC.

At least ten counts were recorded for this clonotype. This chain links TRBV12-3 or TRBV12-4 with TRBJ2-5, with 8 bases matching TRBD2. The CDR3 has 21 residues. The ends lost 3 bases at V and 1 base at J; junction bases unmatched: 22. The CDR3 DNA is TGTGCCAGCAGTTTTGCCCTCGTGGAGTTAGCGGGGACTAAACCCCAAGAGACCCAGTACTTC. This encodes CASSFALVELAGTKPQETQYF.

The sample holds a few counts of this clonotype. J is TRBJ2-1 and V is TRBV3-1; D is unclear. From germline, CDR1 is LGHDT and CDR2 YNNKEL (reference sequence). The ends were cut back, 1 base at V and 4 bases at J, with 11 bases in the middle. CDR3 length: 15 residues. The CDR3 DNA is TGTGCCAGCAGCCAAGGTAGGAGTGCGTACAATGAGCAGTTCTTC. This sequence encodes CASSQGRSAYNEQFF.

This sequence joins TRBV10-3 and TRBJ2-3; D perhaps matches TRBD1 (7 bases). V lost 8 bases to trimming and J lost 1 base, with 13 bases between them. This CDR3 comprises 14 residues. Germline CDR1 and CDR2: ENHRY and SYGVKD. The CDR3 sequence: CAIFQGEGTDTQYF. As DNA, the CDR3 is TGTGCCATCTTCCAGGGGGAGGGCACAGATACGCAGTATTTT.

This chain connects TRBV18 to TRBJ2-3, with D maybe TRBD2 (6 bases). V gave up 6 bases and J gave up 4 bases, with 14 bases separating them. Per germline, CDR1 KGHSH and CDR2 LQKENI. The CDR3 has 14 residues. The CDR3 sequence: CASSRAAGSDTQYF. CDR3 in DNA: TGTGCCAGCTCCCGAGCAGCGGGTTCAGATACGCAGTATTTT.

The chain carries TRBV19 and TRBJ2-2; TRBD1 aligns across 7 bases. Germline-derived CDR1 and CDR2 are LNHDA and SQIVND (reference sequence). CDR3 size: 15 residues. With 8 bases clipped from V and 0 bases from J, the junction kept 6 bases outside the gene matches. CDR3 in DNA: TGTGCCAGTGGATACAGGGGTGCGAACACCGGGGAGCTGTTTTTT. Translating gives CASGYRGANTGELFF.

This chain connects TRBV12-3 or TRBV12-4 to TRBJ1-1, with D possibly being TRBD1 (6 bases). V was cut by 5 bases and J by 6 bases, with 16 bases left in between. This CDR3 contains 14 residues. CDR3 loop: CASSNKGDGAEAFF. The DNA for the CDR3 is TGTGCCAGCAGTAATAAGGGGGACGGCGCTGAAGCTTTCTTT.

The chain has TRBV7-9 and TRBJ2-1; 7 bases match TRBD2. CDR3 length: 16 residues. The V gene's germline CDR1 is SEHNR and CDR2 FQNEAQ (reference sequence). Trimming at V came to 5 bases and at J to 1 base, leaving 8 bases not matched to a gene. CDR3 sequence (DNA): TGTGCCAGCAGCCCTATAGCGGGTGTGTCCTACAATGAGCAGTTCTTC. It yields the protein CASSPIAGVSYNEQFF. Full variable domain (remainder filled in from reference TRBV7-9 and TRBJ2-1): DTGVSQNPRHKITKRGQNVTFRCDPISEHNRLYWYRQTLGQGPEFLTYFQNEAQLEKSRLLSDRFSAERPKGSFSTLEIQRTEQGDSAMYLCASSPIAGVSYNEQFFGPGTRLTVL.

The rearrangement joins TRBV6-2 or TRBV6-3 to TRBJ2-1; 8 bases map to TRBD2. The junction had 26 bases not matched to a gene; V was cut back by 8 bases and J by 5 bases. In germline, CDR1 is MNHEY, CDR2 SVGEGT. The CDR3 runs 20 residues. CDR3 sequence: CASVKLNGRSTSGSDNEQFF. The CDR3 DNA follows: TGTGCCAGCGTCAAACTCAACGGTAGAAGCACTAGCGGATCTGACAATGAGCAGTTCTTC.

In its sample, this clonotype was seen a few times. The chain couples TRBV7-9 to TRBJ2-7; 10 bases line up with TRBD1. CDR3 length: 17 amino acids. Germline values: CDR1 SEHNR, CDR2 FQNEAQ (reference sequence). V dropped 5 bases and J dropped 5; count of bases not matched to a gene: 15. CDR3 nucleotide sequence: TGTGCCAGCAGCATGGGGGGACAGGGGAGACATTTGGACGAGCAGTACTTC. Translating gives CASSMGGQGRHLDEQYF.

The gene calls are TRBV27 and TRBJ1-6; D is possibly TRBD1 (6 bases). In germline, CDR1 is MNHEY, CDR2 SMNVEV (reference sequence). The CDR3 spans 14 residues. V lost 5 bases and J lost 7, with 12 bases in between. For the CDR3, the DNA is TGTGCCAGCAGTGACAGGTGGGGGAATTCACCCCTCCACTTT. Translated: CASSDRWGNSPLHF.

The CDR3, as DNA: TGTGCCAGCAGCTTGAAGGGGGGTGACACCTACGAGCAGTACTTC. It codes for CASSLKGGDTYEQYF. The genes are TRBV7-4 and TRBJ2-7; D tentatively reads TRBD1 or TRBD2 (6 bases each). Trimming removed 3 bases at V and 2 bases at J, with 14 bases between. This CDR3 spans 15 amino acids. Germline V lookup: CDR1 SGHVT, CDR2 SQSDAQ.

The chain is built from TRBV15 and TRBJ2-7; D is uncertain. V shed 3 bases and J shed 5 bases, with 8 bases lying between them. CDR1 is LNHNV and CDR2 is YYDKDF in the germline V gene (reference sequence). CDR3 size: 12 residues. CDR3 DNA sequence: TGTGCCACCAGCAGGAATGAGGACGAGCAGTACTTC. The encoded protein is CATSRNEDEQYF. Full variable domain (remainder filled in from reference TRBV15 and TRBJ2-7): DAMVIQNPRYQVTQFGKPVTLSCSQTLNHNVMYWYQQKSSQAPKLLFHYYDKDFNNEADTPDNFQSRRPNTSFCFLDIRSPGLGDTAMYLCATSRNEDEQYFGPGTRLTVT.

In its sample, this clonotype was seen once. V usage is TRBV25-1 and J usage is TRBJ2-3; D remains ambiguous. Germline CDR1 MGHDK, CDR2 SYGVNS. Between the trimmed V and J ends, which lost 4 bases and 6 bases, there was a span of 8 bases. The CDR3 runs to 12 residues. The CDR3 DNA reads TGTGCCAGCAGTGGAGCGTGGGATACGCAGTATTTT. Protein: CASSGAWDTQYF.